A single sample is the source of the 4 T cell receptor beta chains below, sequenced in a study of T cells of healthy individuals. TCRdb re-called the 5' RACE reads through MiXCR, storing one row per CDR3 protein. The repertoire holds about 53,000 distinct CDR3 sequences, with roughly 15% as singletons. These receptors all stem from a human donor in good health.

In its sample, this clonotype was seen many times. The rearrangement links TRBV29-1 to TRBJ1-3; D is ambiguous. The CDR3 totals 13 residues. Between the trimmed V and J ends, which lost 6 bases and 0 bases, there was a span of 9 bases. The germline gives CDR1 SQVTM, CDR2 ANQGSEA. The CDR3, as DNA: TGCAGCGTCGTCGCCAACTCTGGAAACACCATATATTTT. This translates into CSVVANSGNTIYF.

This clonotype appeared a few times. This chain links TRBV19 with TRBJ1-5; TRBD1 might be the D (5 bases). V lost 5 bases to trimming and J lost 2 bases, with 10 bases between them. Per germline, CDR1 LNHDA and CDR2 SQIVND (reference sequence). The CDR3 length is 14 residues. The chain's CDR3 is CASSLGEGNQPQHF. CDR3 DNA: TGTGCCAGTAGTTTAGGGGAGGGCAATCAGCCCCAGCATTTT.

Comments on this clonotype: With a much larger clone just one base away, this may be a read error. The CDR3 loop reads CASGTTLVGGGQETQYF. For the CDR3, the DNA is TGTGCTAGTGGTACGACTCTAGTGGGGGGGGGCCAAGAGACCCAGTACTTC. The chain carries TRBV12-5 and TRBJ2-5, with 7 bases fitting TRBD2. Trimming at V came to 5 bases and at J to 1 base, leaving 13 bases not matched to a gene. This CDR3 has 17 amino acids. Germline V gives CDR1 LGHNT, CDR2 FRNRAP.

The chain recombines TRBV20-1 with TRBJ2-2, with D unclear. Germline V gene sequence: CDR1 DFQATT, CDR2 SNEGSKA (reference sequence). The CDR3 totals 15 residues. Trimming cost V 2 bases and J 1 base, with 11 bases left between them. As DNA, the CDR3 is TGCAGTGCTAGAAGGATTAACAGGAACACCGGGGAGCTGTTTTTT. This codes for CSARRINRNTGELFF.